The 28 T cell receptor beta chains presented below share a single source sample, sequenced in a study of blood T cell repertoires in COVID-19. The data were produced by immunoSEQ multiplex PCR, yet TCRdb's version contains in-frame clones alone and is incomplete. The sample yields about 270,000 clones, more than 80% seen once. Sequencing was performed on PBMCs or T cells enriched from blood (not recorded which). The origin of the receptors is a woman between 25 and 40 years old with acute COVID-19.

The chain recombines TRBV21-1 with TRBJ2-1; no check of the table's D call, TRBD2, against the DNA was made. TRBV21-1 is a listed pseudogene. This CDR3 contains 17 residues. The CDR3 loop is CASSKPGGRASYNEQFF. CDR3 DNA: TGTGCCAGCAGCAAACCGGGCGGGAGGGCCTCCTACAATGAGCAGTTCTTC.

This chain uses TRBV6-4 with TRBJ2-3, with a possible D match to TRBD2 (5 bases). V was clipped by 7 bases and J by 0 bases, with 20 bases between them. The germline gives CDR1 MRHNA, CDR2 SNTAGT. The CDR3 is 17 amino acids. CDR3 bases: TGTGCCAGCATCAACCCGCCCCAGCGGAGAAGCACAGATACGCAGTATTTT. Amino acid sequence: CASINPPQRRSTDTQYF.

The CDR3 DNA reads as TGTGCCAGCAGCTTTGAGGAGACTGAAGCTTTCTTT. Translated: CASSFEETEAFF. The J gene is TRBJ1-1, the V gene TRBV13; no clear D. V lost 3 bases, J lost 5 bases, and 7 bases lay in between. CDR1 and CDR2 from the germline V gene are PRHDT and FYEKMQ (reference sequence). The CDR3 covers 12 residues. Based on the CDR3 plus reference TRBV13 and TRBJ1-1, the full variable domain is AAGVIQSPRHLIKEKRETATLKCYPIPRHDTVYWYQQGPGQDPQFLISFYEKMQSDKGSIPDRFSAQQFSDYHSELNMSSLELGDSALYFCASSFEETEAFFGQGTRLTVV.

The chain employs TRBV11-2 and TRBJ1-1, with D hard to call. In germline, CDR1 is SGHAT, CDR2 FQNNGV. The CDR3 length is 15 residues. V lost 4 bases and J 1 base, leaving 13 bases between the germline ends. Here the CDR3 DNA reads TGTGCCAGCAGCTACGTTGGAGTTGCGAACACTGAAGCTTTCTTT. Its translation: CASSYVGVANTEAFF.

V gene TRBV6-1 combines with J gene TRBJ2-7; 8 nucleotides line up with TRBD1. V lost 1 base to trimming and J lost 3 bases; unmatched junction nucleotides: 8. CDR1 and CDR2 from the germline V gene are MNHNS and SASEGT. This CDR3 has 16 amino acids. In DNA, the CDR3 is TGTGCCAGCAGTGAAGACTCGGGACAGGTTCTCTACGAGCAGTACTTC. Protein: CASSEDSGQVLYEQYF.

The chain combines TRBV5-4 with TRBJ1-4; D is uncertain. Per germline, CDR1 SGHNT and CDR2 YYREEE (reference sequence). The ends were cut back, 4 bases at V and 13 bases at J, with 11 bases in the middle. This CDR3 is built from 11 residues. CDR3 amino acids: CASSDGRVLFF. The CDR3 region has the DNA TGTGCCAGCAGCGATGGCCGGGTACTGTTTTTT. The full variable domain, in which reference TRBV5-4 and TRBJ1-4 provide the parts outside the CDR3, is ETGVTQSPTHLIKTRGQQVTLRCSSQSGHNTVSWYQQALGQGPQFIFQYYREEENGRGNFPPRFSGLQFPNYSSELNVNALELDDSALYLCASSDGRVLFFGSGTQLSVL.

The chain joins TRBV7-9 to TRBJ1-4; tentatively, D is TRBD1 (5 bases). The CDR3 is made up of 15 amino acids. Trimming removed 0 bases from V and 6 bases from J, with 11 bases in between. Germline V lookup: CDR1 SEHNR, CDR2 FQNEAQ (reference sequence). CDR3 in DNA: TGTGCCAGCAGCTTAGCGGGGGGAGAGGATGAAAAACTGTTTTTT. Protein: CASSLAGGEDEKLFF.

The chain couples TRBV7-7 to TRBJ2-3; possible D gene TRBD1, 5 bases. Looked up from germline, CDR1 is SSHAT and CDR2 is FNYEAQ (reference sequence). This CDR3 has 13 residues. V was pared by 6 bases and J by 5 bases, with 12 bases between. CDR3 DNA: TGTGCCAGCAGTAGGGGCGCAGGAGATACGCAGTATTTT. Translation gives CASSRGAGDTQYF.

V and J are TRBV4-2 and TRBJ2-1; D unresolved. Trimming pared 2 bases from V and 5 bases from J, leaving 4 bases between. Germline V CDR1 and CDR2: LGHNA, YNFKEQ. This CDR3 contains 12 residues. The CDR3 region has the DNA TGTGCCAGCAGCCAACCTAACAATGAGCAGTTCTTC. Translated, it gives CASSQPNNEQFF.

V gene TRBV7-9 combines with J gene TRBJ2-1; D might be TRBD1 (5 bases). Germline V gene data show CDR1 as SEHNR and CDR2 as FQNEAQ (reference sequence). The V end was cut by 4 bases, the J end by 3 bases, with 16 bases between. The CDR3 is 16 residues long. The chain's CDR3 is CASSSQGPGYYNEQFF. CDR3 nucleotide sequence: TGTGCCAGCAGCTCGCAGGGCCCAGGGTACTACAATGAGCAGTTCTTC.

The gene calls are TRBV9 and TRBJ2-7; D perhaps matches TRBD2 (5 bases). The CDR3 covers 14 residues. The V end lost 2 bases, the J end lost 2 bases, and 11 bases lay between the germline ends. Germline CDR1 SGDLS, CDR2 YYNGEE. Here the CDR3 reads CASSVTSDTYEQYF. The CDR3 nucleotides are TGTGCCAGCAGCGTTACTAGTGATACCTACGAGCAGTACTTC.

The V call is TRBV6-1, the J call TRBJ2-7; D gene unclear. CDR1 and CDR2 from the germline V gene are MNHNS and SASEGT. CDR3 length: 15 residues. V gave up 2 bases and J gave up 5 bases, with 16 bases separating them. CDR3 protein: CASSERPGFADEQYF. CDR3 nucleotides: TGTGCCAGCAGTGAAAGGCCCGGGTTCGCCGACGAGCAGTACTTC.

The chain couples TRBV3-1 (or the pseudogene TRBV3-2) to TRBJ1-3; 7 positions match TRBD1. Germline V gene lookup returns CDR1 LGHDT and CDR2 YNNKEL (reference sequence). The trim removed 0 bases at V and 2 bases at J, leaving 1 base unmatched. The CDR3 is 15 residues long. CDR3 in DNA: TGTGCCAGCAGCCAAGATCAGGGGGCTGGAAACACCATATATTTT. Protein: CASSQDQGAGNTIYF.

The rearrangement uses TRBV9 and TRBJ1-3, with TRBD1 as a possible D gene (5 bases). The ends were cut back, 3 bases at V and 4 bases at J, with 14 bases in the middle. CDR3 length: 15 residues. Germline assignment: CDR1 SGDLS and CDR2 YYNGEE. In DNA, the CDR3 is TGTGCCAGCAGCGCCCAAGACAGCCCGGGAAACACCATATATTTT. This gives the protein CASSAQDSPGNTIYF. The full variable domain, rest sourced from reference TRBV9 and TRBJ1-3, is DSGVTQTPKHLITATGQRVTLRCSPRSGDLSVYWYQQSLDQGLQFLIQYYNGEERAKGNILERFSAQQFPDLHSELNLSSLELGDSALYFCASSAQDSPGNTIYFGEGSWLTVV.

V is TRBV6-5 and J is TRBJ2-2; weak D call: TRBD2 (5 bases). Germline CDR1 is MNHEY and CDR2 is SVGAGI. V was pared by 5 bases and J by 8 bases, with 12 bases between. The CDR3 is 13 residues long. CDR3 region: CASSIPGIGELFF. CDR3 nucleotides: TGTGCCAGCAGTATACCCGGGATTGGGGAGCTGTTTTTT.

This clone appeared once. This chain links TRBV19 with TRBJ1-5; no firm D call. The CDR3 covers 15 residues. With 6 bases removed from V and 0 bases from J, the gap between germline ends came to 12 bases. Germline CDR1 is LNHDA and CDR2 is SQIVND (reference sequence). CDR3 loop: CASRTGLNSNQPQHF. Written as DNA, the CDR3 is TGTGCCAGTAGAACCGGACTCAATAGCAATCAGCCCCAGCATTTT.

The chain recombines TRBV5-1 with TRBJ1-3, with 10 bases fitting TRBD1. The germline V gene has CDR1 SGHRS and CDR2 YFSETQ. The J segment lost 7 bases and the V segment lost 4 bases, leaving 11 bases of the junction unmatched. The CDR3 is 16 residues long. CDR3 amino acids: CASSLYGTGVVNTIYF. Here the CDR3 DNA reads TGCGCCAGCAGCCTGTACGGGACAGGGGTGGTCAACACCATATATTTT. Looking up the rest from reference TRBV5-1 and TRBJ1-3 gives the full variable domain: KAGVTQTPRYLIKTRGQQVTLSCSPISGHRSVSWYQQTPGQGLQFLFEYFSETQRNKGNFPGRFSGRQFSNSRSEMNVSTLELGDSALYLCASSLYGTGVVNTIYFGEGSWLTVV.

The J gene is TRBJ1-2, the V gene TRBV3-1 (or the pseudogene TRBV3-2); 7 bases match TRBD1. This CDR3 has 17 residues. The germline V gene has CDR1 LGHDT and CDR2 YNNKEL (reference sequence). Losses at the gene ends were 4 bases for V and 2 bases for J; bases not matched to a gene: 13. The CDR3: CASSPNRGISLNYGYTF. In DNA, the CDR3 is TGTGCCAGCAGCCCTAACAGGGGAATTAGTTTGAACTATGGCTACACCTTC.

This rearrangement joins TRBV28 to TRBJ2-7; TRBD2 agrees at 12 bases. There are 16 residues in the CDR3. After removal of 6 bases from V and 2 bases from J, the junction contained 8 bases not matched to a gene. Looked up from germline, CDR1 is MDHEN and CDR2 is SYDVKM. The CDR3 DNA reads TGTGCCAGCAGCCAACTAGCGGGAGGACGGGCCTACGAGCAGTACTTC. This sequence encodes CASSQLAGGRAYEQYF.

The rearrangement links TRBV28 to TRBJ2-2; possibly TRBD1 for D (6 bases). Per germline, CDR1 MDHEN and CDR2 SYDVKM. This CDR3 spans 14 amino acids. Trimming stripped 5 bases from V and 1 base from J, with 8 bases between. In DNA, the CDR3 is TGTGCCAGCAGTACGGGACAGAACACCGGGGAGCTGTTTTTT. This translates into CASSTGQNTGELFF. The full variable domain, completed using reference TRBV28 and TRBJ2-2, is DVKVTQSSRYLVKRTGEKVFLECVQDMDHENMFWYRQDPGLGLRLIYFSYDVKMKEKGDIPEGYSVSREKKERFSLILESASTNQTSMYLCASSTGQNTGELFFGEGSRLTVL.

This chain links TRBV11-2 with TRBJ1-1, with D tentatively TRBD1 (5 bases). CDR3 length equals 12 residues. V was shortened by 5 bases and J by 4 bases, with 8 bases between the two germline ends. Germline CDR1 reads SGHAT; CDR2 reads FQNNGV. CDR3 protein: CASSDSFTEAFF. The CDR3 nucleotides are TGTGCCAGCAGCGACAGTTTCACTGAAGCTTTCTTT.

The CDR3 nucleotides read TGCGCCAGCAGCTTGGGGGCAGCCCCTGAAGCTTTCTTT. This gives the protein CASSLGAAPEAFF. This chain uses TRBV5-1 with TRBJ1-1, with D hard to call. Between the trimmed V and J ends, which lost 0 bases and 6 bases, there was a span of 9 bases. Germline CDR1 and CDR2: SGHRS and YFSETQ. The CDR3 extends over 13 amino acids. Combining the CDR3 with reference TRBV5-1 and TRBJ1-1 gives the whole variable domain KAGVTQTPRYLIKTRGQQVTLSCSPISGHRSVSWYQQTPGQGLQFLFEYFSETQRNKGNFPGRFSGRQFSNSRSEMNVSTLELGDSALYLCASSLGAAPEAFFGQGTRLTVV.

This rearrangement joins TRBV7-9 to TRBJ1-4; tentative D call: TRBD1 (6 bases). V shed 4 bases and J shed 8 bases, with 20 bases lying between them. This CDR3 is built from 16 residues. CDR1 and CDR2 from the germline V gene are SEHNR and FQNEAQ (reference sequence). CDR3 in amino acids: CASSSPRSGVEEKLFF. The CDR3 DNA reads TGTGCCAGCAGCTCGCCTCGGTCAGGGGTGGAAGAAAAACTGTTTTTT.

The V and J genes are TRBV28 and TRBJ2-7; 10 bases agree with TRBD2. This CDR3 has 16 amino acids. Per germline, CDR1 MDHEN and CDR2 SYDVKM. After removal of 5 bases from V and 0 bases from J, the junction contained 7 bases not matched to a gene. CDR3 amino acids: CASSTPGLANSYEQYF. The CDR3 bases are TGTGCCAGCAGTACCCCGGGACTAGCGAACTCCTACGAGCAGTACTTC.

The rearrangement links TRBV2 to TRBJ2-5; TRBD1 might be the D (5 bases). V was shortened by 3 bases and J by 4 bases, with 12 bases between the two germline ends. The CDR3 has 14 residues. Germline V gene lookup returns CDR1 SNHLY and CDR2 FYNNEI. The CDR3 sequence: CASSDGRVAETQYF. The CDR3 DNA reads as TGTGCCAGCAGTGATGGCAGGGTGGCAGAGACCCAGTACTTC.

In this sample, this clone turned up once. The sample has other DNA sequences that encode this CDR3 too. V gene TRBV3-1 (or the pseudogene TRBV3-2) combines with J gene TRBJ2-7; maybe TRBD2 (6 bases). The CDR3 runs 15 residues. In germline, CDR1 is LGHDT, CDR2 YNNKEL (reference sequence). Trimming removed 1 base from V and 2 bases from J, with 12 bases in between. The CDR3 loop reads CASSQGGTPPYEQYF. The CDR3 DNA sequence: TGTGCCAGCAGCCAAGGGGGGACTCCCCCCTACGAGCAGTACTTC.

J is TRBJ2-7 and V is TRBV18; 15 nucleotides match TRBD2. V lost 3 bases and J lost 5; bases outside the gene matches: 5. Germline CDR1 is KGHSH and CDR2 is LQKENI. This CDR3 spans 16 amino acids. Here the CDR3 DNA reads TGTGCCAGCTCACCCGGACTAGCGGGAGGGCTAGACGAGCAGTACTTC. It yields the protein CASSPGLAGGLDEQYF. Filled out from reference TRBV18 and TRBJ2-7, the complete variable domain reads NAGVMQNPRHLVRRRGQEARLRCSPMKGHSHVYWYRQLPEEGLKFMVYLQKENIIDESGMPKERFSAEFPKEGPSILRIQQVVRGDSAAYFCASSPGLAGGLDEQYFGPGTRLTVT.

The chain's CDR3 is CASSPEDSGRAYNEQFF. In nucleotides, the CDR3 is TGTGCCAGCAGCCCAGAAGATAGCGGGAGGGCCTACAATGAGCAGTTCTTC. V and J are TRBV11-2 and TRBJ2-1; 11 bases align to TRBD2. The CDR3 loop spans 17 amino acids. V lost 5 bases and J lost 2; bases outside the gene matches: 8. Germline CDR1 reads SGHAT; CDR2 reads FQNNGV.